The following is a T cell receptor (beta chain) sequence with its context. Using immunoSEQ multiplex PCR, the repertoire was profiled, and TCRdb retains in-frame clones only, with some absent. There are around 70,000 clones in the sample; roughly 90% occur only once, and 3% to 4% lies in the top ten. The data are from a study of identifying expanded T cells in peripheral blood. The sequence came from a person between 18 and 70 years old in good health. Sequenced: blood.

CDR3 sequence: CSAVGNTEAFF. The CDR3 region has the DNA TGCAGTGCCGTGGGGAACACTGAAGCTTTCTTT. This chain links TRBV20-1 with TRBJ1-1; D not certain. The CDR3 extends over 11 amino acids. Germline lookup yields CDR1 DFQATT and CDR2 SNEGSKA (reference sequence). Trimming took off 6 bases at V and 1 base at J, with 6 bases between the two ends.